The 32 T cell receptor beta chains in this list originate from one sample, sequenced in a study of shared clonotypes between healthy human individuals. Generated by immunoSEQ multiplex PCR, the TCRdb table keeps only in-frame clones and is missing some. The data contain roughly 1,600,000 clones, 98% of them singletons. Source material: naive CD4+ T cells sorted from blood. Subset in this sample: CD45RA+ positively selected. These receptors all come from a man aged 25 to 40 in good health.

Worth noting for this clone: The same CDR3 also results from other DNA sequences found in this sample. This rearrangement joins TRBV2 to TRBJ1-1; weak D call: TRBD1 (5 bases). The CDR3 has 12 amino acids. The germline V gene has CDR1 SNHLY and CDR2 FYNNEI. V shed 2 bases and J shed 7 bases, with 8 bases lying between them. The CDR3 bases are TGTGCCAGCAGTGAACAGGGAGTTGAAGCTTTCTTT. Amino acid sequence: CASSEQGVEAFF.

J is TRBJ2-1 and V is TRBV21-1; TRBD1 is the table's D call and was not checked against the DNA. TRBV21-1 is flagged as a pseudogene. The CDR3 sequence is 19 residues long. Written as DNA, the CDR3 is TGTGCCAGCAGCAAAGCAGGGGGCTTCTTACCCCCTATGATTAATGAGCAGTTCTTC. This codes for CASSKAGGFLPPMINEQFF.

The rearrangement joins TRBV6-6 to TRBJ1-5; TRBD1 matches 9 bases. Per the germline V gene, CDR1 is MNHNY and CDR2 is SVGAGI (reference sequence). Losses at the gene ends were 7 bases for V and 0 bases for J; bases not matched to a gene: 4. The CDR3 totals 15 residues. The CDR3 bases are TGTGCCAGCAAAGACAGGGGGAATAGCAATCAGCCCCAGCATTTT. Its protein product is CASKDRGNSNQPQHF.

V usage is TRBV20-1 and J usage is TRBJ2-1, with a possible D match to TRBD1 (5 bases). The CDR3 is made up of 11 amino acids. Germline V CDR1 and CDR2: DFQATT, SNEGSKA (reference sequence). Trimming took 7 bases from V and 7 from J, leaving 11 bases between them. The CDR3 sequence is CSGGHGNEQFF. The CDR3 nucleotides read TGCAGTGGAGGACATGGGAATGAGCAGTTCTTC.

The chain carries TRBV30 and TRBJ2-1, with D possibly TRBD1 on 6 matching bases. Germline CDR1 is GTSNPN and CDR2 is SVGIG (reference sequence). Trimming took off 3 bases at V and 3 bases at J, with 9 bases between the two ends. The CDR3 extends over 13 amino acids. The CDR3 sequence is CAWSPTGYNEQFF. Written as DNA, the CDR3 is TGTGCCTGGAGCCCGACAGGCTACAATGAGCAGTTCTTC.

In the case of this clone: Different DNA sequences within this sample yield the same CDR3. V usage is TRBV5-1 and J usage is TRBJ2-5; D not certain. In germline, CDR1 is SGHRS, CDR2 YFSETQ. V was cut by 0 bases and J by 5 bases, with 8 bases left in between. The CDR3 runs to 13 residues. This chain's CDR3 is CASSLGGRETQYF. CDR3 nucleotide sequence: TGCGCCAGCAGCTTGGGGGGTCGGGAGACCCAGTACTTC.

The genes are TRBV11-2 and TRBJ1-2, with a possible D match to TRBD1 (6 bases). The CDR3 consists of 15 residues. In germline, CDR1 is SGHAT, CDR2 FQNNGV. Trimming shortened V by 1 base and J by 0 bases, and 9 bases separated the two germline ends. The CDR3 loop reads CASSLVPGANYGYTF. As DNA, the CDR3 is TGTGCCAGCAGCTTAGTTCCAGGGGCTAACTATGGCTACACCTTC.

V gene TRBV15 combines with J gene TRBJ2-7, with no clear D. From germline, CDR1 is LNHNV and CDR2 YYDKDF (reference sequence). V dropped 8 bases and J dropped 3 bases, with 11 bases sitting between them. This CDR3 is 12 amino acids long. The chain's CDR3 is CATGVGFYEQYF. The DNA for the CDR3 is TGTGCCACCGGGGTGGGGTTCTACGAGCAGTACTTC.

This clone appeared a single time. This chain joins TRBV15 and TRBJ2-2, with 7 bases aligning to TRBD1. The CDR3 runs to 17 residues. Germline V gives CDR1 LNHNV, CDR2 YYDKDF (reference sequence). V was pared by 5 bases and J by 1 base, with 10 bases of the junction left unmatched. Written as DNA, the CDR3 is TGTGCCACCAGCGGCCTGGGACAGACGGTGAACACCGGGGAGCTGTTTTTT. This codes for CATSGLGQTVNTGELFF.

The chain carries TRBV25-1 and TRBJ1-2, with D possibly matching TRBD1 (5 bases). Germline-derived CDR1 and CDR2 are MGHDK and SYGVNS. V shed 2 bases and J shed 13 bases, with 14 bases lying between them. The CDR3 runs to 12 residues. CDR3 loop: CASSEQGGLSTF. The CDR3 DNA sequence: TGTGCCAGCAGTGAACAGGGAGGACTCTCCACCTTC.

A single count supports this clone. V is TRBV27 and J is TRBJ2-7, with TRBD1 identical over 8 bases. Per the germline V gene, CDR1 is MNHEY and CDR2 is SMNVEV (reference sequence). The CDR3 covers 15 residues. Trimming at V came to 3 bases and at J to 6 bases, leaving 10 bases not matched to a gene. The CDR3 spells CASSFKGQAIFEQYF. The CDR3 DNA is TGTGCCAGCAGTTTTAAGGGACAGGCCATTTTCGAGCAGTACTTC.

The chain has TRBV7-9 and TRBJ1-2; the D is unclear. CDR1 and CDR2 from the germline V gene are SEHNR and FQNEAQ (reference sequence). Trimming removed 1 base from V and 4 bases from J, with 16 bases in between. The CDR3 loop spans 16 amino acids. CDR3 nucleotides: TGTGCCAGCAGCTTAGAGACTGGGTCCCCCCTCTATGGCTACACCTTC. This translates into CASSLETGSPLYGYTF.

The CDR3 DNA follows: TGTGCCAGCAGCTTAAGTTTCGGGACCTTCGGGGAGCTGTTTTTT. Residues: CASSLSFGTFGELFF. The rearrangement joins TRBV7-2 to TRBJ2-2; D is perhaps TRBD1 or TRBD2 (5 bases each). CDR1 and CDR2 from the germline V gene are SGHTA and FQGNSA. The length of the CDR3 is 15 residues. Between the trimmed V and J ends, which lost 2 bases and 7 bases, there was a span of 14 bases.

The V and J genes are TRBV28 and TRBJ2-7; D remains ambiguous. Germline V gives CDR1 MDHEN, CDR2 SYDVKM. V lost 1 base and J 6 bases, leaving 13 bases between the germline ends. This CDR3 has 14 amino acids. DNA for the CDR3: TGTGCCAGCAGTTTATTGGTTGTGCATGGCGAGCAGTACTTC. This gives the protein CASSLLVVHGEQYF. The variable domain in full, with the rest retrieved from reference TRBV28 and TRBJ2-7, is DVKVTQSSRYLVKRTGEKVFLECVQDMDHENMFWYRQDPGLGLRLIYFSYDVKMKEKGDIPEGYSVSREKKERFSLILESASTNQTSMYLCASSLLVVHGEQYFGPGTRLTVT.

CDR3 DNA: TGCGCCAGCAGCCCTTTACCGACAGGGGGCAACTATGGCTACACCTTC. Protein: CASSPLPTGGNYGYTF. This chain uses TRBV4-3 with TRBJ1-2; 10 nucleotides line up with TRBD1. Trimming cost V 4 bases and J 2 bases; bases outside gene matches: 7. This CDR3 has 16 amino acids. CDR1 is LGHNA and CDR2 is YSLEER in the germline V gene.

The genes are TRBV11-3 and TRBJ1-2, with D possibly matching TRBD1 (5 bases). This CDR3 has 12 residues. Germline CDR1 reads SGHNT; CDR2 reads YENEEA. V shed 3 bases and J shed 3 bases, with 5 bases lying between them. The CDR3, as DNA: TGTGCCAGCAGCTTCAGGGACTATGGCTACACCTTC. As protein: CASSFRDYGYTF.

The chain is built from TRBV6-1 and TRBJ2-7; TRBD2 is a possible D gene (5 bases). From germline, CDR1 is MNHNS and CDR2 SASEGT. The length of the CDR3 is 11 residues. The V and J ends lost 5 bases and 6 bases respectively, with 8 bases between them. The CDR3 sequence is CASSWTAEQYF. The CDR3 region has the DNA TGTGCCAGCAGTTGGACTGCCGAGCAGTACTTC.

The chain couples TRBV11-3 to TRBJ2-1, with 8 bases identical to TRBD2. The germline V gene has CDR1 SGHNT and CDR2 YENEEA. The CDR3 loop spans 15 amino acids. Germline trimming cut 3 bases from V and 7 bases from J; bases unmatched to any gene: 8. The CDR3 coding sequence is TGTGCCAGCAGCTTCGGGAGGGTGGTGCCTAATGAGCAGTTCTTC. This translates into CASSFGRVVPNEQFF. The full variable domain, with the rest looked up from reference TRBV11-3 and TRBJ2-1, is EAGVVQSPRYKIIEKKQPVAFWCNPISGHNTLYWYLQNLGQGPELLIRYENEEAVDDSQLPKDRFSAERLKGVDSTLKIQPAELGDSAVYLCASSFGRVVPNEQFFGPGTRLTVL.

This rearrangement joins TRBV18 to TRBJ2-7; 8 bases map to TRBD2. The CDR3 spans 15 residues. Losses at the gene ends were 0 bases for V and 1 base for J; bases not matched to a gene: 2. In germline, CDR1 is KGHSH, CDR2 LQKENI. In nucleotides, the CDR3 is TGTGCCAGCTCACCACCGGGACTAGAGTCCTACGAGCAGTACTTC. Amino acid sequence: CASSPPGLESYEQYF.

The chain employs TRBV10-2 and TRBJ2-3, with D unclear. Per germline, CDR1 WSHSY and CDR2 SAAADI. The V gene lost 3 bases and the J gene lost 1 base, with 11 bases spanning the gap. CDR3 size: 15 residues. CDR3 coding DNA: TGCGCCAGCAGTGATAGAGTCCGCCGCACAGATACGCAGTATTTT. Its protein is CASSDRVRRTDTQYF.

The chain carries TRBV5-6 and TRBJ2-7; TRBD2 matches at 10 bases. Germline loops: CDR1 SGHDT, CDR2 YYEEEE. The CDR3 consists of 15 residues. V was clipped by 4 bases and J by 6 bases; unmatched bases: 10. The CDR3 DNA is TGTGCCAGCAGCGGGGGACTAGCGAGTCCCCGCGAGCAGTACTTC. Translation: CASSGGLASPREQYF.

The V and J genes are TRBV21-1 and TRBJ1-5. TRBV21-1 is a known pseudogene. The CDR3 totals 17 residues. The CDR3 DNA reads TGTGCCAGCAGCATGGAACCCCGCTTTAGGGATAATCAGCCCCAGCATTTT. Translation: CASSMEPRFRDNQPQHF.

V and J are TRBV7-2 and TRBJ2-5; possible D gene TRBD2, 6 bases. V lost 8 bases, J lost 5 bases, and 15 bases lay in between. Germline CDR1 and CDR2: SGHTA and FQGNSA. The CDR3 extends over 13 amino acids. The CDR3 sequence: CASHGGAWETQYF. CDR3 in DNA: TGTGCCAGCCACGGGGGAGCCTGGGAGACCCAGTACTTC. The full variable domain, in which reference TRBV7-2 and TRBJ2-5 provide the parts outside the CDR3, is GAGVSQSPSNKVTEKGKDVELRCDPISGHTALYWYRQSLGQGLEFLIYFQGNSAPDKSGLPSDRFSAERTGGSVSTLTIQRTQQEDSAVYLCASHGGAWETQYFGPGTRLLVL.

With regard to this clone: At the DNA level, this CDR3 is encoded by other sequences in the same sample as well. The CDR3 DNA reads TGTGCCAGCAGCTTGGACCGTACAGATACGCAGTATTTT. Protein: CASSLDRTDTQYF. The chain combines TRBV5-6 with TRBJ2-3; D is ambiguous. V was shortened by 0 bases and J by 3 bases, with 5 bases between the two germline ends. Germline V lookup: CDR1 SGHDT, CDR2 YYEEEE. The CDR3 totals 13 residues.

The CDR3 nucleotides read TGTGCCAGCACCCTAGATATCGGCAGAAACTACGAGCAGTACTTC. Its protein is CASTLDIGRNYEQYF. V is TRBV28 and J is TRBJ2-7; unclear D gene. This CDR3 region has 15 residues. Germline V gene data show CDR1 as MDHEN and CDR2 as SYDVKM. V lost 7 bases to trimming and J lost 3 bases, with 19 bases between them.

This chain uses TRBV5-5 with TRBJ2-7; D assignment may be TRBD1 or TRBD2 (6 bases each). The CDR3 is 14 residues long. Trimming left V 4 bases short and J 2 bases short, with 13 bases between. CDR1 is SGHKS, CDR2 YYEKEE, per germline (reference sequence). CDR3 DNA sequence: TGTGCCAGCAGCACAACGGGGGCAGCCTACGAGCAGTACTTC. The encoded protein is CASSTTGAAYEQYF.

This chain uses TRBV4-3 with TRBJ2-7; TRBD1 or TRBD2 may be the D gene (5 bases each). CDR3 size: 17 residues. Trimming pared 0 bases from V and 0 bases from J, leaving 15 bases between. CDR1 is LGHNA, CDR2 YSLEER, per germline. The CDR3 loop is CASSQDRGPGTSYEQYF. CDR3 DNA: TGCGCCAGCAGCCAAGATCGAGGGCCAGGGACCTCCTACGAGCAGTACTTC.

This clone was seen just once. CDR3 nucleotide sequence: TGTGCCAGCAGTGCGAACGACAGGACGTTCTCTGGGGCCAACGTCCTGACTTTC. Protein: CASSANDRTFSGANVLTF. The V and J genes are TRBV25-1 and TRBJ2-6, with a weak D call TRBD1 (6 bases). In germline, CDR1 is MGHDK, CDR2 SYGVNS. V lost 4 bases, J lost 0 bases, and 16 bases lay in between. The CDR3 spans 18 residues.

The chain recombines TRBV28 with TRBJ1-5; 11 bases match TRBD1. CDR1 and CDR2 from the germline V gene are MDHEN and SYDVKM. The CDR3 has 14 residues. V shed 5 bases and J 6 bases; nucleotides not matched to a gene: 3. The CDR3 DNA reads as TGTGCCAGCAGTCGGGACAGGGGGTTTCAGCCCCAGCATTTT. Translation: CASSRDRGFQPQHF.

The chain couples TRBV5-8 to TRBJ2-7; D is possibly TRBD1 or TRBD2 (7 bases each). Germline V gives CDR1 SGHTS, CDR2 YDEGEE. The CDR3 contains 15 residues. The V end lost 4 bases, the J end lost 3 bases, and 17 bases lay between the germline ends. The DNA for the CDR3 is TGTGCCAGCAGCAGGGGGGGGACAGTGTTCTACGAGCAGTACTTC. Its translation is CASSRGGTVFYEQYF.

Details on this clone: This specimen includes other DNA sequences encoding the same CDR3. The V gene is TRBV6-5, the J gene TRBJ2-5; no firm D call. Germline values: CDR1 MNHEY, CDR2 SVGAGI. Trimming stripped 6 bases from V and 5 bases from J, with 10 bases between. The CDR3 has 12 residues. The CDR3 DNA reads TGTGCCAGCAGCTATCAAGATGAGACCCAGTACTTC. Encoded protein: CASSYQDETQYF.

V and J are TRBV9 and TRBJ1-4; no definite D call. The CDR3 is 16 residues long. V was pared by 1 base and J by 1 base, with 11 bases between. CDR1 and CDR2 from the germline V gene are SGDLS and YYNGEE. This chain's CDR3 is CASSVMGRLTNEKLFF. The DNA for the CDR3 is TGTGCCAGCAGCGTAATGGGCAGGTTAACTAATGAAAAACTGTTTTTT. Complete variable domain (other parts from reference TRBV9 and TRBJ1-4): DSGVTQTPKHLITATGQRVTLRCSPRSGDLSVYWYQQSLDQGLQFLIQYYNGEERAKGNILERFSAQQFPDLHSELNLSSLELGDSALYFCASSVMGRLTNEKLFFGSGTQLSVL.